This T cell receptor (beta chain) appears in the sequencing data of a study of T cell changes during pregnancy in multiple sclerosis. The germline V and J ends were trimmed by 2 bases and 7 bases, with 15 bases remaining between them. Germline-derived CDR1 and CDR2 are MNHGY and SVAAGI. The CDR3 is made up of 16 amino acids. Profiling relied on immunoSEQ multiplex PCR, and the TCRdb table lists in-frame clones only, not all of them. The sample includes around 42,000 clones, about 87% of them seen just once. The receptor's source is a female donor in good health, enrolled as a control in a pregnancy study. J is TRBJ1-6 and V is TRBV6-9; unclear D gene. Material: peripheral blood, obtained in the first trimester of pregnancy. CDR3 amino acids: CASSYLSRVPNSPLHF. The CDR3 nucleotides read TGTGCCAGCAGTTATCTCTCACGGGTCCCAAATTCACCCCTCCACTTT.